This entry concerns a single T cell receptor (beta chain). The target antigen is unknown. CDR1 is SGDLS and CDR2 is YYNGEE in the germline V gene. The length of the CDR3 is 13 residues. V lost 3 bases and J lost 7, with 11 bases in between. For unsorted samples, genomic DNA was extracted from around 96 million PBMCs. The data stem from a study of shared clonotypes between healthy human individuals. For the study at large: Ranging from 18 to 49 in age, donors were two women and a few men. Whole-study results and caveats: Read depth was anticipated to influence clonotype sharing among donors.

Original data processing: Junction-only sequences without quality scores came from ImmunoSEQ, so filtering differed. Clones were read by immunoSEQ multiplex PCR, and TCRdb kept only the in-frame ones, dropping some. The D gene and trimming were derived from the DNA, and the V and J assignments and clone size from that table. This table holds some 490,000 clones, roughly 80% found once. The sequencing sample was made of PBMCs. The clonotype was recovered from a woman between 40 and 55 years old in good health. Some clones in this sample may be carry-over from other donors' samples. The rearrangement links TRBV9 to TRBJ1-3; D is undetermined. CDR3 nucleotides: TGTGCCAGCAGCGACGCCCCGGGGAACACCATATATTTT. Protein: CASSDAPGNTIYF.